Presented here are 16 T cell receptor beta chains from one specimen sequenced in a study of T cells after yellow fever vaccination. TCRdb re-called the 5' RACE reads with MiXCR, one entry per CDR3 protein. The profile shows under 250,000 distinct CDR3 sequences, less than 9% of them singletons. Sequenced material: CD4+ T cells sorted from PBMCs, taken 15 days after the yellow fever booster vaccination. The receptors come from a man aged 25-45 years who received the YFV17D yellow fever vaccine.

In this sample, this clonotype turned up a few times. The J gene is TRBJ2-1, the V gene TRBV2; D is uncertain. Germline V gives CDR1 SNHLY, CDR2 FYNNEI. The CDR3 contains 12 residues. V was clipped by 6 bases and J by 5 bases, with 8 bases between them. The CDR3 region is CASRLLNNEQFF. CDR3 nucleotides: TGTGCCAGCAGGCTTCTAAACAATGAGCAGTTCTTC.

This clonotype has a count of ten or more. The chain employs TRBV11-2 and TRBJ1-5; a possible D gene is TRBD1 (5 bases). Germline-derived CDR1 and CDR2 are SGHAT and FQNNGV. V was pared by 0 bases and J by 6 bases, with 18 bases between. CDR3 length: 17 amino acids. The CDR3: CASSLDLGPGGGQPQHF. CDR3 bases: TGTGCCAGCAGCTTAGATCTTGGGCCCGGGGGGGGTCAGCCCCAGCATTTT.

This clonotype was seen repeatedly, ten times or more. This rearrangement joins TRBV7-9 to TRBJ2-7, with a weak D call TRBD1 (5 bases). The ends were cut back, 1 base at V and 1 base at J, with 8 bases in the middle. Germline values: CDR1 SEHNR, CDR2 FQNEAQ (reference sequence). The CDR3 is 14 amino acids. The DNA for the CDR3 is TGTGCCAGCAGCTTAGAAGGGGTATCCTACGAGCAGTACTTC. It yields the protein CASSLEGVSYEQYF.

CDR3 bases: TGTGCCAGCAGTTTGGGGGGGGTTGTCACTGAAGCTTTCTTT. Its protein is CASSLGGVVTEAFF. V and J are TRBV12-3 or TRBV12-4 and TRBJ1-1; TRBD1 is a possible D gene (5 bases). CDR3 length: 14 amino acids. The V end lost 3 bases, the J end lost 4 bases, and 12 bases lay between the germline ends.

Only a few counts were recorded for this clonotype. The V and J genes are TRBV6-6 and TRBJ2-5; D gene uncertain. This CDR3 has 12 amino acids. CDR1 MNHNY and CDR2 SVGAGI come from the germline V gene (reference sequence). The ends were cut back, 6 bases at V and 4 bases at J, with 9 bases in the middle. CDR3 loop: CASRGKVETQYF. The CDR3 region has the DNA TGTGCCAGCAGGGGGAAAGTAGAGACCCAGTACTTC.

This clonotype was counted at least ten times. J is TRBJ2-1 and V is TRBV20-1, with 14 bases that match TRBD2. The V and J ends lost 4 bases and 0 bases, in that order; junction bases with no gene match: 2. Germline V lookup: CDR1 DFQATT, CDR2 SNEGSKA (reference sequence). This CDR3 has 16 amino acids. CDR3 amino acids: CSAIGTSGSSYNEQFF. The CDR3 DNA is TGCAGTGCTATTGGGACTAGCGGGAGCTCCTACAATGAGCAGTTCTTC.

This clonotype has a count of ten or more. The gene calls are TRBV18 and TRBJ1-1; D ambiguous. The V end lost 3 bases, the J end lost 4 bases, and 6 bases lay between the germline ends. Germline CDR1 is KGHSH and CDR2 is LQKENI. This CDR3 contains 12 residues. The CDR3 reads CASSPLGTEAFF. The CDR3 region has the DNA TGTGCCAGCTCACCCTTAGGCACTGAAGCTTTCTTT.

In its sample, this clonotype was seen many times. The V and J genes are TRBV6-5 and TRBJ2-1; TRBD2 aligns across 9 bases. Trimming took 3 bases from V and 8 from J; bases not matched to a gene: 8. From germline, CDR1 is MNHEY and CDR2 SVGAGI. CDR3 size: 15 residues. The CDR3 sequence: CASSYSVAGDYEQFF. Here the CDR3 DNA reads TGTGCCAGCAGTTATTCGGTAGCGGGAGACTATGAGCAGTTCTTC.

This chain links TRBV19 with TRBJ2-3; D is perhaps TRBD1 (6 bases). Germline V gene sequence: CDR1 LNHDA, CDR2 SQIVND (reference sequence). Trimming shortened V by 10 bases and J by 4 bases, and 21 bases separated the two germline ends. This CDR3 is 15 amino acids long. DNA for the CDR3: TGTGCCACAACCGGGACACACCTCTTGGCAGATACGCAGTATTTT. Protein sequence: CATTGTHLLADTQYF. The full variable domain, completed using reference TRBV19 and TRBJ2-3, is DGGITQSPKYLFRKEGQNVTLSCEQNLNHDAMYWYRQDPGQGLRLIYYSQIVNDFQKGDIAEGYSVSREKKESFPLTVTSAQKNPTAFYLCATTGTHLLADTQYFGPGTRLTVL.

This clonotype was observed a handful of times. This chain joins TRBV25-1 and TRBJ1-2; D not resolved. Trimming shortened V by 3 bases and J by 8 bases, and 13 bases separated the two germline ends. This CDR3 is built from 13 residues. The germline V gene has CDR1 MGHDK and CDR2 SYGVNS. CDR3 nucleotide sequence: TGTGCCAGCAGTGACGGAGGGTTTTACGGCTACACCTTC. Encoded protein: CASSDGGFYGYTF.

A few counts support this clonotype. The gene calls are TRBV28 and TRBJ1-1; no clear D gene. Germline CDR1 reads MDHEN; CDR2 reads SYDVKM. The CDR3 consists of 11 residues. CDR3 residues: CGSNQATEAFF. In DNA form, the CDR3 reads TGTGGGTCGAATCAGGCCACTGAAGCTTTCTTT. The full variable domain, rest sourced from reference TRBV28 and TRBJ1-1, is DVKVTQSSRYLVKRTGEKVFLECVQDMDHENMFWYRQDPGLGLRLIYFSYDVKMKEKGDIPEGYSVSREKKERFSLILESASTNQTSMYLCGSNQATEAFFGQGTRLTVV.

The chain combines TRBV19 with TRBJ1-1; TRBD1 aligns across 7 bases. Trimming at V came to 5 bases and at J to 7 bases, leaving 4 bases not matched to a gene. Germline lookup yields CDR1 LNHDA and CDR2 SQIVND (reference sequence). This CDR3 has 12 amino acids. The CDR3 nucleotides are TGTGCCAGTAGTGTTGGACAGGTTGAAGCTTTCTTT. Its translation is CASSVGQVEAFF.

This clonotype was counted many times. The chain employs TRBV9 and TRBJ2-5, with D perhaps TRBD1 (5 bases). Germline CDR1 is SGDLS and CDR2 is YYNGEE. V lost 0 bases, J lost 5 bases, and 11 bases lay in between. The CDR3 totals 14 residues. As DNA, the CDR3 is TGTGCCAGCAGCGTAGGTAGGGGTCGGGAGACCCAGTACTTC. This gives the protein CASSVGRGRETQYF.

In this sample, this clonotype turned up many times. The genes are TRBV27 and TRBJ2-7, with 9 bases lining up with TRBD2. Germline values: CDR1 MNHEY, CDR2 SMNVEV (reference sequence). The length of the CDR3 is 16 residues. V gave up 5 bases and J gave up 3 bases; unmatched junction bases: 11. The CDR3 reads CASSPWGSGSVYEQYF. The CDR3 region has the DNA TGTGCCAGCAGTCCCTGGGGTAGCGGGAGTGTCTACGAGCAGTACTTC.

The genes are TRBV29-1 and TRBJ2-2; the D is unclear. The germline gives CDR1 SQVTM, CDR2 ANQGSEA. Deletions cut 7 bases from V and 3 bases from J, with 9 bases between. This CDR3 is built from 12 residues. The DNA for the CDR3 is TGCAGCGGCGTCCGGGACACCGGGGAGCTGTTTTTT. It encodes CSGVRDTGELFF.

At least ten counts were recorded for this clonotype. V usage is TRBV7-2 and J usage is TRBJ2-7; 7 bases are shared with TRBD2. Germline V CDR1 and CDR2: SGHTA, FQGNSA. CDR3 size: 14 residues. Unmatched junction bases numbered 6, after V lost 5 bases and J lost 2 bases. The CDR3 loop reads CASSPLAGAYEQYF. DNA for the CDR3: TGTGCCAGCAGCCCCCTGGCGGGAGCCTACGAGCAGTACTTC. The whole variable domain, remainder taken from reference TRBV7-2 and TRBJ2-7, is GAGVSQSPSNKVTEKGKDVELRCDPISGHTALYWYRQSLGQGLEFLIYFQGNSAPDKSGLPSDRFSAERTGGSVSTLTIQRTQQEDSAVYLCASSPLAGAYEQYFGPGTRLTVT.